The 24 T cell receptor beta chains listed next were all sequenced from one sample in a study of CD8+ T cells in alopecia areata. Treatment indicated: oral pan-JAK inhibitor, 5-10 mg twice daily. Following RNA extraction, reverse transcription yielded cDNA that acted as the sequencing template. The protocol was immunoSEQ multiplex PCR, while the TCRdb copy is restricted to in-frame clones and leaves out a portion. This sample has a few hundred thousand clones, with roughly 60% found just once. The sample here was CD4+ T cells sorted from blood, taken at roughly week 52, from a patient treated with tofacitinib. The receptors derive from a human donor with alopecia areata.

V gene TRBV4-1 combines with J gene TRBJ1-1; 8 bases are a match to TRBD1. The ends lost 4 bases at V and 6 bases at J; junction bases unmatched: 7. This CDR3 is built from 14 residues. Germline CDR1 and CDR2: MGHRA and YSYEKL. The CDR3 DNA is TGCGCCAGCAGCCCGCAGGACAGGGCATCTGAAGCTTTCTTT. This translates into CASSPQDRASEAFF.

The DNA of the CDR3 is TGTGCCAGCAGCCCGGAACAGCGGGGGGTGGGAGAGCAGTACTTC. Protein sequence: CASSPEQRGVGEQYF. The genes are TRBV5-4 and TRBJ2-7; 9 nucleotides agree with TRBD2. Germline CDR1 and CDR2: SGHNT and YYREEE (reference sequence). The trim removed 4 bases at V and 7 bases at J, leaving 12 bases unmatched. CDR3 length: 15 residues. Based on the CDR3 plus reference TRBV5-4 and TRBJ2-7, the full variable domain is ETGVTQSPTHLIKTRGQQVTLRCSSQSGHNTVSWYQQALGQGPQFIFQYYREEENGRGNFPPRFSGLQFPNYSSELNVNALELDDSALYLCASSPEQRGVGEQYFGPGTRLTVT.

This rearrangement joins TRBV9 to TRBJ1-6, with D unresolved. Trimming stripped 0 bases from V and 7 bases from J, with 11 bases between. Germline V CDR1 and CDR2: SGDLS, YYNGEE. CDR3 size: 15 residues. CDR3 protein: CASSVDPRTNSPLHF. In DNA form, the CDR3 reads TGTGCCAGCAGCGTAGATCCCCGGACCAATTCACCCCTCCACTTT.

The V and J genes are TRBV5-1 and TRBJ1-2; D is unclear. CDR1 SGHRS and CDR2 YFSETQ come from the germline V gene. The V end lost 0 bases, the J end lost 4 bases, and 22 bases lay between the germline ends. The CDR3 is 18 amino acids. As DNA, the CDR3 is TGCGCCAGCAGCTTGGTATTAGACACACCTACGCTTGGCTATGGCTACACCTTC. Translated, it gives CASSLVLDTPTLGYGYTF.

About this clone itself: The sample carries other DNA sequences with the same CDR3. The gene calls are TRBV30 and TRBJ2-1; D gene unclear. Germline CDR1 and CDR2: GTSNPN and SVGIG (reference sequence). This CDR3 spans 14 amino acids. The V end lost 0 bases, the J end lost 0 bases, and 6 bases lay between the germline ends. Written as DNA, the CDR3 is TGTGCCTGGAGTGTACTTAGCTCCTACAATGAGCAGTTCTTC. It encodes CAWSVLSSYNEQFF.

The genes are TRBV30 and TRBJ1-1, with 7 nucleotides matching TRBD1. In germline, CDR1 is GTSNPN, CDR2 SVGIG (reference sequence). The CDR3 extends over 13 amino acids. Trimming cost V 1 base and J 3 bases; bases outside gene matches: 2. As DNA, the CDR3 is TGTGCCTGGAGTGGAGACAGGGACACTGAAGCTTTCTTT. Its translation is CAWSGDRDTEAFF.

The chain has TRBV5-1 and TRBJ2-5, with D possibly TRBD1 on 5 matching bases. Germline loops: CDR1 SGHRS, CDR2 YFSETQ. The CDR3 sequence is 12 residues long. The ends were cut back, 6 bases at V and 4 bases at J, with 10 bases in the middle. CDR3 DNA sequence: TGCGCCAGCAACGGGCAGGGAGAGACCCAGTACTTC. Translating it yields CASNGQGETQYF.

The chain combines TRBV6-5 with TRBJ1-6; weak D call: TRBD1 (6 bases). The CDR3 covers 14 residues. Germline CDR1 and CDR2: MNHEY and SVGAGI. V was trimmed by 5 bases and J by 9 bases, leaving 14 bases between them. In DNA, the CDR3 is TGTGCCAGCAGTCGGGGACAAAGGATTTCACCCCTCCACTTT. Amino acid sequence: CASSRGQRISPLHF.

This chain links TRBV25-1 with TRBJ2-2; 7 positions match TRBD2. Per the germline V gene, CDR1 is MGHDK and CDR2 is SYGVNS. The CDR3 length is 15 residues. V shed 4 bases, J shed 2 bases, and the junction held 4 bases outside the gene matches. CDR3 in amino acids: CASSVGGTNTGELFF. The CDR3 nucleotides are TGTGCCAGCAGTGTCGGGGGGACTAACACCGGGGAGCTGTTTTTT.

The chain employs TRBV10-3 and TRBJ2-5, with 7 bases identical to TRBD1. With 10 bases clipped from V and 7 bases from J, the junction kept 18 bases outside the gene matches. Germline V gene lookup returns CDR1 ENHRY and CDR2 SYGVKD. This CDR3 spans 15 amino acids. CDR3 sequence: CATENRQGEVGTQYF. CDR3 nucleotides: TGTGCCACAGAAAACCGACAGGGTGAGGTGGGGACCCAGTACTTC.

The J gene is TRBJ2-3, the V gene TRBV7-6; D may match TRBD1 or TRBD2 (5 bases each). V was cut by 2 bases and J by 0 bases, with 9 bases left in between. CDR3 length: 15 residues. Germline lookup yields CDR1 SGHVS and CDR2 FNYEAQ. The CDR3 reads CASSLRGASTDTQYF. In DNA, the CDR3 is TGTGCCAGCAGCTTACGAGGGGCTAGCACAGATACGCAGTATTTT.

The genes are TRBV29-1 and TRBJ1-1, with 7 bases identical to TRBD1. This CDR3 has 13 amino acids. Germline-derived CDR1 and CDR2 are SQVTM and ANQGSEA. After removal of 7 bases from V and 0 bases from J, the junction contained 5 bases not matched to a gene. The CDR3 spells CSGAQGMNTEAFF. Written as DNA, the CDR3 is TGCAGCGGAGCACAGGGGATGAACACTGAAGCTTTCTTT.

The chain has TRBV5-1 and TRBJ2-3, with 8 bases aligning to TRBD1. CDR3 size: 17 residues. Per germline, CDR1 SGHRS and CDR2 YFSETQ. J lost 1 base, V lost 4 bases, and 11 bases had no gene match. In DNA form, the CDR3 reads TGCGCCAGCAGCCTAAACGCTCCGGGACAGGGCACAGATACGCAGTATTTT. Encoded protein: CASSLNAPGQGTDTQYF.

This clone was detected a few times. The chain is built from TRBV14 and TRBJ2-3, with a possible D match to TRBD2 (6 bases). CDR3 size: 16 residues. CDR1 is SGHDN, CDR2 FVKESK, per germline. The V end lost 7 bases, the J end lost 1 base, and 18 bases lay between the germline ends. As DNA, the CDR3 is TGTGCCAGCACCTCGGGACTCTCATCGGGCACAGATACGCAGTATTTT. Protein: CASTSGLSSGTDTQYF.

This clone came up a few times. This sample includes further DNA sequences coding for the same CDR3. The gene calls are TRBV18 and TRBJ2-5; D call uncertain. The CDR3 covers 12 residues. Germline lookup yields CDR1 KGHSH and CDR2 LQKENI. The V end lost 3 bases, the J end lost 1 base, and 3 bases lay between the germline ends. CDR3 sequence reads: CASSPGQETQYF. The DNA of the CDR3 is TGTGCCAGCTCACCCGGCCAAGAGACCCAGTACTTC.

In regard to this clone: Other DNA variants within this sample encode the same CDR3. The rearrangement joins TRBV25-1 to TRBJ2-5; no definite D call. The CDR3 spans 11 residues. Deletions cut 3 bases from V and 5 bases from J, with 4 bases between. Germline V gene sequence: CDR1 MGHDK, CDR2 SYGVNS. The DNA for the CDR3 is TGTGCCAGCAGTGACGGGGAGACCCAGTACTTC. Protein: CASSDGETQYF.

Points on this clone: One end of the junction is discordant with germline, which a read error may explain. The chain recombines TRBV30 with TRBJ2-7; D gene ambiguous. Germline lookup yields CDR1 GTSNPN and CDR2 SVGIG (reference sequence). The CDR3 is made up of 13 amino acids. CDR3: CAWNRAAGDEQYF. Here the CDR3 DNA reads TGTGCGTGGAATCGGGCCGCTGGGGACGAGCAGTACTTC.

V and J are TRBV20-1 and TRBJ2-5, with unresolved D. This CDR3 has 11 residues. Germline CDR1 reads DFQATT; CDR2 reads SNEGSKA (reference sequence). The V and J ends lost 1 base and 7 bases respectively, with 7 bases between them. The CDR3 nucleotides read TGCAGTGCTAGAGTGGGGATGACCCAGTACTTC. Encoded protein: CSARVGMTQYF.

The chain employs TRBV6-6 and TRBJ1-1, with TRBD1 matching over 7 bases. V lost 6 bases to trimming and J lost 7 bases; unmatched junction nucleotides: 8. The germline gives CDR1 MNHNY, CDR2 SVGAGI (reference sequence). CDR3 size: 13 residues. In nucleotides, the CDR3 is TGTGCCAGCAGGCGACAGGGTGTTAGTGAAGCTTTCTTT. Amino acid sequence: CASRRQGVSEAFF.

This clone was observed a handful of times. The chain has TRBV7-2 and TRBJ1-1; D is unclear. The CDR3 extends over 17 amino acids. The V and J ends lost 0 bases and 0 bases respectively, with 14 bases between them. CDR1 and CDR2 from the germline V gene are SGHTA and FQGNSA. The CDR3 is CASSLARSRLMNTEAFF. In nucleotides, the CDR3 is TGTGCCAGCAGCTTAGCTCGATCGAGATTAATGAACACTGAAGCTTTCTTT.

This clone was detected a few times. The rearrangement uses TRBV2 and TRBJ2-5; D gene unclear. Germline V lookup: CDR1 SNHLY, CDR2 FYNNEI. V lost 1 base, J lost 2 bases, and 11 bases lay in between. The CDR3 covers 15 residues. For the CDR3, the DNA is TGTGCCAGCAGTGAAGGCATCCCCAGGCAAGAGACCCAGTACTTC. This translates into CASSEGIPRQETQYF.

V is TRBV7-6 and J is TRBJ1-6; TRBD1 matches 7 bases. Per the germline V gene, CDR1 is SGHVS and CDR2 is FNYEAQ. This CDR3 comprises 13 residues. J was trimmed by 9 bases and V by 6 bases; bases with no gene match: 5. The CDR3 here is CASRRDRVSPLHF. The CDR3 coding sequence is TGTGCCAGCAGGCGAGACAGGGTTTCACCCCTCCACTTT.

J is TRBJ2-1 and V is TRBV9; D unresolved. The CDR3 consists of 13 residues. V shed 3 bases and J shed 3 bases, with 7 bases lying between them. Germline V gives CDR1 SGDLS, CDR2 YYNGEE. In DNA, the CDR3 is TGTGCCAGCAGCGCTTCGATCTACAATGAGCAGTTCTTC. It encodes CASSASIYNEQFF.

Points on this clone: Other nucleotide sequences from this sample produce the same CDR3. The CDR3 loop is CAWSRGSGANVLTF. CDR3 coding DNA: TGTGCCTGGAGTAGGGGCTCTGGGGCCAACGTCCTGACTTTC. V usage is TRBV30 and J usage is TRBJ2-6, with D maybe TRBD1 (5 bases). Trimming took 2 bases from V and 0 from J, leaving 5 bases between them. Per germline, CDR1 GTSNPN and CDR2 SVGIG (reference sequence). The CDR3 length is 14 residues.